Listed here is a single T cell receptor beta chain. It lacks a known antigen. There are no base qualities to consult, and no much larger clone falls within one base. This record belongs to a study of identical twins listed by TCRdb under 2016. Background on the whole study: To test whether fetal clonotypes persist, the study used deep sequencing on TCR alpha and beta repertoires from monozygotic twins, unrelated adults of various ages, and cord blood. To rule out contamination, replicate twin experiments were performed at different times with different library preparation protocols. Beyond this particular receptor, the publication reports: Out-of-frame TCR alpha sharing in monozygotic twins was systematically underestimated by recombination models, whereas sharing between unrelated individuals was in agreement with the recombination models. Fewer insertions were carried by abundant cord blood beta clonotypes; a weaker similar trend was observed in young adult naive repertoires, while no such trend was observed in memory repertoires. Compared with coincidental sharing between unrelated individuals, an excess of low generation-probability sequences was observed among out-of-frame TCR alpha sequences shared between twins. Invariant T cells such as MAIT and iNKT could partly confound zero-insertion analyses, though diverse VJ usage argued against this for most clonotypes. Because the same donors could not be followed over many years, the conclusions relied on cross-sectional statistical analysis. Excess twin sharing in beta out-of-frame sequences was weaker because fewer shared sequences lowered the signal-to-noise ratio.

Inclusive of the bounding cysteine and phenylalanine, the CDR3 is 18 residues long. The read is trimmed to its CDR3 DNA, 54 bases read in frame from base 1. Relative to germline, V is 1 base shorter and J is 5 bases shorter, with 20 bases between their ends. CDR1 and CDR2 are read off the germline V gene as LGHNA and YNFKEQ. Libraries were built with 5' RACE. TCRdb names Illumina HiSeq 2000 as the instrument used. Template switching introduced a universal primer binding site; the final cDNA contained a unique molecular identifier, enabling accurate counting of TCR cDNA molecules. First-strand cDNA for TCR alpha and beta chains was synthesized from specific primers in the conserved constant-segment region. To control for contamination, each cDNA library was double barcoded with a SMART-Mk sample barcode plus Illumina barcodes. TruSeq adapter sequences along with Illumina sample barcodes were introduced in two successive PCR steps. The Illumina HiSeq platform was used with custom primers to sequence TCR alpha and beta cDNA libraries. Concerning the study's data processing: Raw reads were processed with MiGEC to extract unique molecular identifiers, and MiXCR was used to determine CDR3 positions. Recombination models were inferred per individual with the repgenHMM and IGoR tools using an EM algorithm. Shared clonotype analysis was performed with the tcR package in R, normalizing sharing by the product of cloneset sizes. Out-of-frame nonproductive sequences were analyzed to study raw recombination free of thymic and clonal selection effects. Using fastp trimming at Q25 and MiXCR clonotype assembly, TCRdb reanalyzed the public sequencing data and kept in-frame beta chains. Merged by CDR3 protein, the rows form single entries marked with the most common genes and DNA. These V and J calls rely on TCRdb rather than the paper's analysis. For this sample the table gives under 250,000 distinct CDR3 sequences, of which less than 9.5% were detected only once. 5.1% of the sample is held by the ten biggest clonotypes.

Every donor in the study was a healthy Caucasian. Miltenyi CD45RO+ enrichment and human naive T-cell isolation kits were used to isolate memory (CD45RO+) and naive T cells from PBMC. The rearrangement combines TRBV4-2 with TRBJ2-2; perhaps TRBD2 is the D gene, with 6 bases matching. The sequence derives from a woman under 30 in good health. The sequenced sample consisted of memory (CD45RO+) T cells sorted from blood. The cell subset or site label on this specimen signifies: CD45RO+ enriched T cells. The nucleotide sequence is given as TGTGCCAGCAGCCAAGCTCCCCCCTTCGGGGGACGAACCGGGGAGCTGTTTTTT. Its protein is CASSQAPPFGGRTGELFF.